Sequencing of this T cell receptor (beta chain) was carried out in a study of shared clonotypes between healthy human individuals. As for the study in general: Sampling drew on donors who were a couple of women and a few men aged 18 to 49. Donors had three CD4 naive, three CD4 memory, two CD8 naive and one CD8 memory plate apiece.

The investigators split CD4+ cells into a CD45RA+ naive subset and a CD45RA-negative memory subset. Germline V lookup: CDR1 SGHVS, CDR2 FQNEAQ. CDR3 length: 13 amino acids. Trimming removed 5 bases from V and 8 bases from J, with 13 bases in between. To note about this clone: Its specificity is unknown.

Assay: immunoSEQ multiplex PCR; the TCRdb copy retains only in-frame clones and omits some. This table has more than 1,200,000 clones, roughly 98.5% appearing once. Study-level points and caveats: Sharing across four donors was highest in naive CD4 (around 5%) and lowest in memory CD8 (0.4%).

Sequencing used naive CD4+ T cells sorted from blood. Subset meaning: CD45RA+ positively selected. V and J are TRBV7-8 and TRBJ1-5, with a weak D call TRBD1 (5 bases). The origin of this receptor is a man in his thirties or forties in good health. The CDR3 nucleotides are TGTGCCAGCAGCCGGGGCCCTCTTAAGCCCCAGCATTTT. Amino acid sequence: CASSRGPLKPQHF.